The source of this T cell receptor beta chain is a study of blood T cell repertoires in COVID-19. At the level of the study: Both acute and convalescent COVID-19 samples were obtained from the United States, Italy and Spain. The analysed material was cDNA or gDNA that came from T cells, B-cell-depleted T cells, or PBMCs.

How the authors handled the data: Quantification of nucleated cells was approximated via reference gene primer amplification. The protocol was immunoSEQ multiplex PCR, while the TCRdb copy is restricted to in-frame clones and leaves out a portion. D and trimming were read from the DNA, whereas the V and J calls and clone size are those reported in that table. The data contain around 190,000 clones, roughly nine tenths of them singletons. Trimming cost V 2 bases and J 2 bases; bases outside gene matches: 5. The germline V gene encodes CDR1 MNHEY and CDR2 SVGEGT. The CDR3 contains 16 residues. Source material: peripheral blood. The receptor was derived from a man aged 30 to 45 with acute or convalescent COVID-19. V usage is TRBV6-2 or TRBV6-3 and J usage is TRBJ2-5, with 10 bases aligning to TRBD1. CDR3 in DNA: TGTGCCAGCAGTTACAGCCCGGGACAGGGGCAAGAGACCCAGTACTTC. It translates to CASSYSPGQGQETQYF.